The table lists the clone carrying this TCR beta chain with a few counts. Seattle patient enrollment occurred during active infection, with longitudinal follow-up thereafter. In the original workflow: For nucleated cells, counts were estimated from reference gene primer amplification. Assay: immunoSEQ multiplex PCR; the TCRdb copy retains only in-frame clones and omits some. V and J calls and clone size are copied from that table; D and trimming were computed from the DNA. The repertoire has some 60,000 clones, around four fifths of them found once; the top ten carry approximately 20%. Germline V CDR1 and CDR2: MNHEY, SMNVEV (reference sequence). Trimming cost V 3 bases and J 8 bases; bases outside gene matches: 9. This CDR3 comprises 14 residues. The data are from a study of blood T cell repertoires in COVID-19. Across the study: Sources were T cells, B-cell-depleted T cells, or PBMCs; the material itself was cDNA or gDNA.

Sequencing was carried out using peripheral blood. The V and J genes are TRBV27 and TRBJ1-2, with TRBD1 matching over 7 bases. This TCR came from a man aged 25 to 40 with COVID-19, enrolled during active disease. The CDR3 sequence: CASSFRQGLGGYTF. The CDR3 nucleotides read TGTGCCAGCAGTTTTAGACAGGGCCTGGGAGGCTACACCTTC.